Listed below are T cell receptor beta chains from one sample, sequenced in a study of T cell responses to AZD1222 COVID-19 vaccine. The data were produced by immunoSEQ multiplex PCR, yet TCRdb's version contains in-frame clones alone and is incomplete. The sample has roughly 170,000 clones, 85% to 95% seen once; the top ten hold roughly 0.9%. The sample consisted of peripheral blood, taken on day 0 of AZD1222 vaccination. All receptors derive from an adult in good health. Each CDR3 is given with its conserved first and last residue. Each record gives: clone size, J gene, D gene, V gene, CDR3 protein, CDR3 DNA. D genes are given only for firm matches. The size of a clone is reported for some rows only, either as once, few or many, or as a class for expanded clones.

>.|TRBJ2-7|.|TRBV3-1/TRBV3-2
CASSHRGFFGGLSYEQYF
TGTGCCAGCAGCCACAGGGGTTTTTTCGGGGGGTTGAGCTACGAGCAGTACTTC
>.|TRBJ1-1|.|TRBV2
CASSNRWLTEAFF
TGTGCCAGCAGCAACAGGTGGTTAACTGAAGCTTTCTTT
>.|TRBJ1-2|TRBD1|TRBV18
CASSGDRLNYGYTF
TGTGCCAGCTCAGGGGACAGGCTAAACTATGGCTACACCTTC
>once|TRBJ1-2|TRBD1|TRBV27
CASSLLFPVGTGKAGGYTF
TGTGCCAGCAGTTTACTGTTTCCCGTGGGGACAGGGAAAGCTGGTGGCTACACCTTC
>.|TRBJ1-2|.|TRBV12-3/TRBV12-4
CASTKGGVYGYTF
TGTGCCAGCACCAAAGGGGGAGTCTATGGCTACACCTTC
>.|TRBJ1-4|.|TRBV2
CASNSFNEKLFF
TGTGCCAGCAACAGCTTTAATGAAAAACTGTTTTTT
>once|TRBJ2-5|TRBD1|TRBV6-2/TRBV6-3
CASSYTDRGTQYF
TGTGCCAGCAGTTACACGGACAGGGGGACCCAGTACTTC
>.|TRBJ2-7|TRBD2|TRBV11-3
CASRAGLAGGYEQYF
TGTGCCAGCAGAGCGGGACTAGCGGGGGGCTACGAGCAGTACTTC
>.|TRBJ1-3|.|TRBV19
CASSISTRNTIYF
TGTGCCAGTAGTATATCCACCAGAAACACCATATATTTT
>.|TRBJ2-7|.|TRBV10-2
CASSETVRPYEQYF
TGCGCCAGCAGTGAAACTGTCCGCCCTTACGAGCAGTACTTC
>.|TRBJ2-4|.|TRBV4-1
CASSHPGLAKNIQYF
TGCGCCAGCAGCCACCCGGGCCTAGCCAAAAACATTCAGTACTTC
>.|TRBJ1-1|.|TRBV6-5
CASSYWKGGAHTEAFF
TGTGCCAGCAGTTACTGGAAGGGAGGGGCCCACACTGAAGCTTTCTTT
>.|TRBJ2-5|.|TRBV5-1
CASSPGAEETQYF
TGCGCCAGCAGCCCGGGGGCAGAAGAGACCCAGTACTTC
>.|TRBJ1-1|.|TRBV25-1
CASTEGSNTEAFF
TGTGCCAGCACGGAGGGGAGCAACACTGAAGCTTTCTTT
>.|TRBJ2-1|.|TRBV11-2
CASSPSRGGDYNEQFF
TGTGCCAGCAGCCCCAGTAGGGGCGGGGATTACAATGAGCAGTTCTTC
>.|TRBJ1-5|TRBD1|TRBV2
CASTWDSGSGQPQHF
TGTGCCAGCACATGGGACAGCGGCAGTGGACAGCCCCAGCATTTT
>.|TRBJ2-7|TRBD1|TRBV2
CASRGTGGDYEQYF
TGTGCCAGCAGAGGGACAGGGGGCGATTACGAGCAGTACTTC